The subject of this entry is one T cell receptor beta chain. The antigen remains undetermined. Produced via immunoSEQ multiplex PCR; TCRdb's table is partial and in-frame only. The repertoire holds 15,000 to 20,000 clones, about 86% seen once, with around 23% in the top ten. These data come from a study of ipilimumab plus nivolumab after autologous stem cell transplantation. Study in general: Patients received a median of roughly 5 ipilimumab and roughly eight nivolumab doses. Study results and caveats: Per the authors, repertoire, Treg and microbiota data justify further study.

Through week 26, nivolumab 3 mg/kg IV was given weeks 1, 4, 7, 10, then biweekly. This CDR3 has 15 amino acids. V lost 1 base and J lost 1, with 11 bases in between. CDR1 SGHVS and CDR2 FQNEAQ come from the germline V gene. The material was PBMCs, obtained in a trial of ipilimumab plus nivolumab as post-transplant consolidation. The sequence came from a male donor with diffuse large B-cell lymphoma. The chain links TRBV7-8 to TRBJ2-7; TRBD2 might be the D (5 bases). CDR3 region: CASSLGRRYSYEQYF. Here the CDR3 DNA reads TGTGCCAGCAGCTTAGGACGGAGGTATTCCTACGAGCAGTACTTC.